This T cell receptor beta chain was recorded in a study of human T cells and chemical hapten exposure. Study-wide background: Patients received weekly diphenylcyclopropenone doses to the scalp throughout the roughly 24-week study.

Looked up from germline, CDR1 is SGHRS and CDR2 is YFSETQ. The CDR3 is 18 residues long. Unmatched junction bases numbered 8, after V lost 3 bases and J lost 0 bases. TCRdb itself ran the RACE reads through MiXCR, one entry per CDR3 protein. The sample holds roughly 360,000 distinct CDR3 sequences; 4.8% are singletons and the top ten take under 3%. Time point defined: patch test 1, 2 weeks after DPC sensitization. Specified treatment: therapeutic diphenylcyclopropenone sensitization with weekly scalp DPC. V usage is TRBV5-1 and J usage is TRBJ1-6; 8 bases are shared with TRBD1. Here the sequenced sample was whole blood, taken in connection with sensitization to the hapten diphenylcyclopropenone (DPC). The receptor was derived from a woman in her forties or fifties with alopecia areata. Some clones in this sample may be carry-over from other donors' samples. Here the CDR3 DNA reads TGCGCCAGCAGCTCTCGGACAGGGACTAGCTCCTATAATTCACCCCTCCACTTT. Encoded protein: CASSSRTGTSSYNSPLHF.